This T cell receptor (beta chain) is drawn from a study of identical twins. Study findings and constraints: Out-of-frame alpha sequences common to twins exhibited a surplus of low generation probability.

Carrying unique molecular identifiers, the cDNA also gained a universal primer site through template switching. Each CDR3 protein gets one entry after TCRdb re-called the 5' RACE reads with MiXCR. The sample lists 400,000 to 500,000 distinct CDR3 sequences, roughly 20% occurring once. The V gene lost 5 bases and the J gene lost 6 bases, with 10 bases spanning the gap. In germline, CDR1 is SGHVS, CDR2 FQNEAQ. The CDR3 is 13 residues long. A remark on this clonotype: What it binds is unknown.

The sample was naive T cells sorted from blood. This TCR was recovered from a man aged 45 to 65 in good health. V usage is TRBV7-8 and J usage is TRBJ2-2, with no clear D. The CDR3 sequence: CASSPISSGELFF. The CDR3 coding sequence is TGTGCCAGCAGCCCGATTTCTTCCGGGGAGCTGTTTTTT.